Listed here is a single T cell receptor beta chain. This entry belongs to a study of CXCR3-negative and CXCR3-positive naive CD8 T cells. UMI labels and 5' RACE were used to prepare the TRB cDNA libraries. TCRdb reworked the 5' RACE reads into one entry per CDR3 protein, no DNA. Its table records tens of thousands of distinct CDR3 sequences. CDR3 length: 15 residues. CDR1 SGDLS and CDR2 YYNGEE come from the germline V gene. Naive CD8+ T cells had a CD45RO-CCR7+CD27+CD95- phenotype. The TCR sequence derives from a human donor in good health. Some clones in this sample may be carry-over from other donors' samples. This chain links TRBV9 with TRBJ2-1; TCRdb proposes TRBD1, but this gene call is untestable without DNA. Input material: naive CXCR3- CD8+ T cells from blood. Regarding subset: CD45RO-CCR7+CD27+CD95- naive CD8+ T cells lacking CXCR3 (TNR3-). The CDR3 region is CASSTGTGAYNEQFF.